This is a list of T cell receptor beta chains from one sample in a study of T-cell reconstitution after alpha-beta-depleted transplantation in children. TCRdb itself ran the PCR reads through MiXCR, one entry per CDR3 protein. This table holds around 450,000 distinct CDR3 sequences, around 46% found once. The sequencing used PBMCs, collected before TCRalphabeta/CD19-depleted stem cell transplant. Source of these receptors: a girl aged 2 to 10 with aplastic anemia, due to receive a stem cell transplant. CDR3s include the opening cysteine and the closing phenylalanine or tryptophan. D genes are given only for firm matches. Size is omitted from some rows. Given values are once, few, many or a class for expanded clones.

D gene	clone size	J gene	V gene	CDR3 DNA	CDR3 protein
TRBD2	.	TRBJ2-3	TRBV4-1	TGCGCCAGCAGTGGGACTAGCGGATCTAGCACAGATACGCAGTATTTT	CASSGTSGSSTDTQYF
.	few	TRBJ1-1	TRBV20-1	TGCAGTGCTAGACTAACATCAAAAACTGAAGCTTTCTTT	CSARLTSKTEAFF
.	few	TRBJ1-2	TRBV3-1	TGTGCCTCAAGGGCTGGGGAGAGCTACACCTTC	CASRAGESYTF
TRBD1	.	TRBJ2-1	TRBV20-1	TGCAGTGCTTCCGGGACAGGGGGCCACAATGAGCAGTTCTTC	CSASGTGGHNEQFF
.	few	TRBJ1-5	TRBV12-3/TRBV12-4	TGTGCCAGCAGCCCTAGGACGGCCTCTAGCAATCAGCCCCAGCATTTT	CASSPRTASSNQPQHF
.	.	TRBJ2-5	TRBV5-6	TGTGCCAGCAGCTTGGGGGGTCTAGGACACCTCCAAGAGACCCAGTACTTC	CASSLGGLGHLQETQYF
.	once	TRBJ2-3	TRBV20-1	TGCAGTGCTAGAGATGTTGGGAGCACAGATACGCAGTATTTT	CSARDVGSTDTQYF
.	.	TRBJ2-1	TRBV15	TGTGCCACCAGCAGGGTGGAGGACAATGAGCAGTTCTTC	CATSRVEDNEQFF
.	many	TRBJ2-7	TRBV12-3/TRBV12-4	TGTGCCAGCAGTTTGGGGATGAGGGGGTTCGAGCAGTACTTC	CASSLGMRGFEQYF
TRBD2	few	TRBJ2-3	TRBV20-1	TGCACCCGACTAGCGGGTAGCACAGATACGCAGTATTTT	CTRLAGSTDTQYF
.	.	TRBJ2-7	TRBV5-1	TGCGCCAGCAGCTTGGCTTCTGGAGGAAACTACGAGCAGTACTTC	CASSLASGGNYEQYF
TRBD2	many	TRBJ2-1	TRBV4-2	TGTGCCAGCAGCCAACTACTAGGGACTAGCGGTGCGAATGAGCAGTTCTTC	CASSQLLGTSGANEQFF
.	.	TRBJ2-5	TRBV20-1	TGCAGTGCTCCTCGCCCGGTGAAACGGGGAGAGACCCAGTACTTC	CSAPRPVKRGETQYF
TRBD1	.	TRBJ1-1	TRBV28	TGTGCCAGCAGGACAGGGCCCCCCGGACGAACTGAAGCTTTCTTT	CASRTGPPGRTEAFF
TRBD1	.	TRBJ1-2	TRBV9	TGTGCCAGCAGCTCTCAGACAGGGCATTCTTATGGCTACACCTTC	CASSSQTGHSYGYTF
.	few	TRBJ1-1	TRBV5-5	TGTGCCAGCAGCTTGGTCAGGGCTGAAGCTTTCTTT	CASSLVRAEAFF
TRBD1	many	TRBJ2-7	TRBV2	TGTGCCAGCAGACCGACAGGGGCCTACGAGCAGTACTTC	CASRPTGAYEQYF